This paragraph reports one TCR beta chain. Its matching antigen is unknown. This sample stems from a study of T cell responses to AZD1222 COVID-19 vaccine. Libraries were prepared by immunoSEQ multiplex PCR; TCRdb keeps only in-frame clonotypes and omits some of them. The data show approximately 150,000 clones, approximately 90% seen once. Study-wide points: Sampling captured repertoires only after the peak T cell response. Regions 160-218 and 743-854 held dominance among vaccine-associated CD4 TCRs, which spanned spike. Seropositive status at baseline applied to only 5 or 6 AZD1222 recipients.

The V end lost 0 bases, the J end lost 7 bases, and 10 bases lay between the germline ends. The CDR3 spans 14 residues. Per the germline V gene, CDR1 is SGDLS and CDR2 is YYNGEE. This clonotype was obtained from an adult in good health. This rearrangement joins TRBV9 to TRBJ2-2; the D call may be TRBD1 or TRBD2 (6 bases each). The sample consisted of peripheral blood, taken on day 0 of MenACWY control vaccination. CDR3 loop: CASSVVGGFGELFF. CDR3 nucleotides: TGTGCCAGCAGCGTAGTAGGGGGGTTCGGGGAGCTGTTTTTT.